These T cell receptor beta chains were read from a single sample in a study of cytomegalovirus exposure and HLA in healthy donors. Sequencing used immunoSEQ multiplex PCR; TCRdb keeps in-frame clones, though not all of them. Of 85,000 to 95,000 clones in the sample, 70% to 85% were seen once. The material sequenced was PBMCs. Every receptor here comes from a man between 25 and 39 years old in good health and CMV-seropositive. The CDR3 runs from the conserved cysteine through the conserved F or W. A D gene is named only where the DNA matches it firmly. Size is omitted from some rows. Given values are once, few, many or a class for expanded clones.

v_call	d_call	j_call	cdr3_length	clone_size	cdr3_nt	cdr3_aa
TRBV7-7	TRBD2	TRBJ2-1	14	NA	TGTGCCAGCAGCTTAGAGGGGACTACCAATGAGCAGTTCTTC	CASSLEGTTNEQFF
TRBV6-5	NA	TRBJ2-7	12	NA	TGTGCCAGCAGTTGGACAGTCTACGAGCAGTACTTC	CASSWTVYEQYF
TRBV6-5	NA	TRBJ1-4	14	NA	TGTGCCAGCAGTTCCCCCGGGGATAATGAAAAACTGTTTTTT	CASSSPGDNEKLFF
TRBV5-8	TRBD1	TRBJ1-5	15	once	TGTGCCAGCAGCCGAGGGGACAGTCCCTTTCAGCCCCAGCATTTT	CASSRGDSPFQPQHF
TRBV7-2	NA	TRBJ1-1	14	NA	TGTGCCAGCAGCTTACTTAGAGTGAACACTGAAGCTTTCTTT	CASSLLRVNTEAFF
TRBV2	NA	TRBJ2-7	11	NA	TGTGCCACCTCGGACAAATACGAGCAGTACTTC	CATSDKYEQYF
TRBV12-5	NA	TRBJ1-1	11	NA	TGTGCTACCAGGGTCGACACTGAAGCTTTCTTT	CATRVDTEAFF
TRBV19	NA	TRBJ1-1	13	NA	TGTGCCAGTAGTCCCCCAGGGTTGGGGGGAGCTTTCTTT	CASSPPGLGGAFF
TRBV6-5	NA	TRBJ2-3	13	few	TGTGCCAGCAGGGGGCAGGTGGCAGATACGCAGTATTTT	CASRGQVADTQYF
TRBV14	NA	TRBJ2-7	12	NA	TGTGCCAGCAGCCACGCTAGAGGGGAGCAGTACTTC	CASSHARGEQYF
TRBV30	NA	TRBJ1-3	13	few	TGTGCCTGGAGTCGACAGAGGAGAAACACCATATATTTT	CAWSRQRRNTIYF
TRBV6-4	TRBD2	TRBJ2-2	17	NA	TGTGCCAGTAAGAAGGAGACTGGACTAGCGGGATCCGGGGAGCTGTTTTTT	CASKKETGLAGSGELFF
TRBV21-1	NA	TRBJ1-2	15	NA	TGTGCCAGCAGCGCCCGGACAGGGGAGGACGGTGGCTACACCTTC	CASSARTGEDGGYTF
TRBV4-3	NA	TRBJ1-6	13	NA	TGCGCCAGCAGCTCAGAGGCTGATTCACCCCTCCACTTT	CASSSEADSPLHF
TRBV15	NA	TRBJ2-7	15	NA	TGTGCCACCAGCAGAGATACGAGCATGCCGTACGAGCAGTACTTC	CATSRDTSMPYEQYF
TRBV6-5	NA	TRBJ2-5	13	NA	TGTGCCAGCAGTTACTTGGAGCAAGAGACCCAGTACTTC	CASSYLEQETQYF
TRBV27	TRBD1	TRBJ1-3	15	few	TGTGCCAGCAGTTTATCAAAGGGGGCAGGAAACACCATATATTTT	CASSLSKGAGNTIYF
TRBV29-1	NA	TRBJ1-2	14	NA	TGCAGCGCCACCTCGATAGGAACTACCTATGGCTACACCTTC	CSATSIGTTYGYTF
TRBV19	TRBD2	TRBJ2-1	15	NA	TGTGCCAGTAGTCCGCGGGGGACCTCCTACAATGAGCAGTTCTTC	CASSPRGTSYNEQFF
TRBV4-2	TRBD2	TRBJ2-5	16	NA	TGTGCCAGCAGCCAAGAAGTAGCGGGGGGCGCGGGAACCCAGTACTTC	CASSQEVAGGAGTQYF
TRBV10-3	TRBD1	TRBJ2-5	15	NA	TGTGCCATCAGTCCTCTCCAACAGGGGTCAGAGACCCAGTACTTC	CAISPLQQGSETQYF
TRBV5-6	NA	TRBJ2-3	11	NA	TGTGCCAGCAGCCTCTATGATACGCAGTATTTT	CASSLYDTQYF
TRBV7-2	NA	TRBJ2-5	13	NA	TGTGCCAGCAGCTGGGGGCATCAAGAGACCCAGTACTTC	CASSWGHQETQYF
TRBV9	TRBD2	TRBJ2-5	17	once	TGTGCCAGCAGCGTAGACCGACTAGCGGGGGGCCAGGAGACCCAGTACTTC	CASSVDRLAGGQETQYF
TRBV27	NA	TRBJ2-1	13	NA	TGTGCCAGCAGTTTATTGGACTGGAATGAGCAGTTCTTC	CASSLLDWNEQFF
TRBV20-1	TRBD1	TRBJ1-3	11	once	TGCAGTGCTGGACAGGGCGGCACCATATATTTT	CSAGQGGTIYF
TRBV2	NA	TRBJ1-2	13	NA	TGTGCCAGCAGTGAGCAGGGGACCTATGGCTACACCTTC	CASSEQGTYGYTF
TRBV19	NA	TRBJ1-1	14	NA	TGTGCCAGTAGTTCCCCCCGTAAGAACACTGAAGCTTTCTTT	CASSSPRKNTEAFF
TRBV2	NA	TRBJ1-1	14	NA	TGTGCCAGCAGGACCGGGGGGAGGAACACTGAAGCTTTCTTT	CASRTGGRNTEAFF
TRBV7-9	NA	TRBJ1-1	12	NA	TGTTCCAGCAGCTTTTCACTCCCTGAAGCTTTCTTT	CSSSFSLPEAFF
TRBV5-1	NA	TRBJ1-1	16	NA	TGCGCCAGCAGCCCCGGGGTGGCGGGACTGAGCGCTGAAGCTTTCTTT	CASSPGVAGLSAEAFF
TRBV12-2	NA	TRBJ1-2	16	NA	TGTGCAAGTCGCTTAGCCGGACAGGCGGCTAAGGGGGGCTACACCTTC	CASRLAGQAAKGGYTF
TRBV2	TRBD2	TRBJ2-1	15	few	TGTGCCAGCAGTGAAGGAAGGACTAGCATTGCTGAGCAGTTCTTC	CASSEGRTSIAEQFF
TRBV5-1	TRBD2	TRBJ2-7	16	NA	TGCGCCAGCAGCCGGACTAGCGGGAGTGTGTCCTACGAGCAGTACTTC	CASSRTSGSVSYEQYF
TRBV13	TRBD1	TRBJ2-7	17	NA	TGTGCCAGCAGCTCGAGGGACAGGGGGTACTTAGCCTACGAGCAGTACTTC	CASSSRDRGYLAYEQYF
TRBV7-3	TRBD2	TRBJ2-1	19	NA	TGTGCCAGCAGCCCAAGGAACCCTAGCGGCGCCAGCTCCTACAATGAGCAGTTCTTC	CASSPRNPSGASSYNEQFF
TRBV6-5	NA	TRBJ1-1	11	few	TGTGCCAGCAGTCATTTGACTGAAGCTTTCTTT	CASSHLTEAFF
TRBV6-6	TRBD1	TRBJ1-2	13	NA	TGTGCCAGCAGCCGGGGACAGATCTATGGCTACCCCTTC	CASSRGQIYGYPF
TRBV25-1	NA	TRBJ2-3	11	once	TGTGCCACGACTAGCACAGATACGCAGTATTTT	CATTSTDTQYF
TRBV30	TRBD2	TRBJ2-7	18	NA	TGTGCCTGGAGTGTGAACCCTCGGGCTAGCGGGAGCGCCTACGAGCAGTACTTC	CAWSVNPRASGSAYEQYF
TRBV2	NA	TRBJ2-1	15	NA	TGTGCCAGCAGTTTCGATACAGGGTCCTACAATGAGCAGTTCTTC	CASSFDTGSYNEQFF
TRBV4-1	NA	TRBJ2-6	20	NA	TGCGCCAGCAGGGGTGTCAAGTCGGGTAGTCGAAACTCTGGGGCCAACGTCCTGACTTTC	CASRGVKSGSRNSGANVLTF
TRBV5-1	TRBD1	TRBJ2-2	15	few	TGCGCCAGCAGTTGGGGACAGGGGGACACCGGGGAGCTGTTTTTT	CASSWGQGDTGELFF
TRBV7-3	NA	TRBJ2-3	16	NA	TGTGCCAGCAGCTTAATGGGTAGCTCCAGGGCAGATACGCAGTATTTT	CASSLMGSSRADTQYF
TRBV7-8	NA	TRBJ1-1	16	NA	TGTGCCAGCAGCCCCCCCCGACAGGCTGCGGGCACTGAAGCTTTCTTT	CASSPPRQAAGTEAFF
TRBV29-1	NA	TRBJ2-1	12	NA	TGCAGCGTTGCCGAGGAGCAGCTGGTGGTGTTCTTC	CSVAEEQLVVFF
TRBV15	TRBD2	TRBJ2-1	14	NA	TGTGCCACCAGCAGACCCCCCGGGGGGGATGAGCAGTTCTTC	CATSRPPGGDEQFF
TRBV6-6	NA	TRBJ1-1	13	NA	TGTGCCAGCAGCACTAAGCTGAACACTGAAGCCTTCTTT	CASSTKLNTEAFF
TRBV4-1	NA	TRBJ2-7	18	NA	TGCGCCAGCAGCCAAGAGGAGGGGATCGCGTCTCACCACTACGAGCAGTACTTC	CASSQEEGIASHHYEQYF
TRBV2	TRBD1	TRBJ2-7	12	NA	TGTGCCAGCACGGACAGGGGCCACGAGCAGTACTTC	CASTDRGHEQYF
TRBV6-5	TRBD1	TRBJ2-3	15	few	TGTGCCAGCAGTCCTAACTGGGACAGAAAAGATACGCAGTATTTT	CASSPNWDRKDTQYF
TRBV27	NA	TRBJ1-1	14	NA	TGTGCCAGCAGTTTATCTGGGCGTAACACTGAAGCTTTCTTT	CASSLSGRNTEAFF
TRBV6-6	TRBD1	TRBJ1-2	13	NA	TGTGCCAGCAGTTACCAGACAGGGTATGGCTACACCTTC	CASSYQTGYGYTF
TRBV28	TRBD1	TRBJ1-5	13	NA	TGTGCCAGCAGTTTGACAGGGGATCAGCCCCAGCATTTT	CASSLTGDQPQHF
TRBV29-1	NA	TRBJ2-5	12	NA	TGCAGCGTTTCAGGGGGGCGGGAGACCCAGTACTTC	CSVSGGRETQYF